This T cell receptor beta chain was observed in a study of Graves' ophthalmopathy and Graves' hyperthyroidism. Overall study results and limits: Blood shared most expanded thyroid clonotypes above 0.001 frequency. It was with roughly 70% sensitivity and about 72% specificity that the model predicted ophthalmopathy progression.

Amplifying from RNA transcripts, the study obtained TCR beta CDR3 regions. Second-round multiplex PCR came after first-round RT-PCR with HTBI primers. TCRdb used MiXCR to reprocess the multiplex PCR reads, holding one entry per CDR3 protein. The table records roughly 400,000 distinct CDR3 sequences, around 16% of them present only once. Clinicians diagnosed using symptoms, serum thyroxine, TRAb, thyroid ultrasound and orbital computed tomography. With respect to this clonotype: Its antigen remains unknown.

This CDR3 is 13 amino acids long. The germline V gene encodes CDR1 SGHTA and CDR2 FQGTGA. The V gene end was trimmed by 4 bases and the J gene end by 11 bases; junction bases not matched to a gene: 10. The TCR sequence derives from a young woman with Graves' ophthalmopathy. The material sequenced was peripheral blood. The gene calls are TRBV7-3 and TRBJ1-1; 7 bases agree with TRBD1. The CDR3 DNA follows: TGTGCCAGCAGCTCCCGACAGGGTGAGAAGGCTTTCTTT. Amino acids: CASSSRQGEKAFF.